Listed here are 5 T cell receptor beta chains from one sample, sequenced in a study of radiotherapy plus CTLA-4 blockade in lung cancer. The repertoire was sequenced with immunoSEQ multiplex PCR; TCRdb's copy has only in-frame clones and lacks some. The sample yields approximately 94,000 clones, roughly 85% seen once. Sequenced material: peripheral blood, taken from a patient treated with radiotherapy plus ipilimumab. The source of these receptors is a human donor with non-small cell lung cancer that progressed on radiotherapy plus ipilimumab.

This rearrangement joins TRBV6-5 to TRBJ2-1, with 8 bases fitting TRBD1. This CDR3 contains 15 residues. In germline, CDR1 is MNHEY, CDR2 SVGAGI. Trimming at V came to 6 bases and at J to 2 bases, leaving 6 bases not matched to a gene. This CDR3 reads CASSYSGGAYNEQFF. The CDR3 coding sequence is TGTGCCAGCAGCTATTCAGGGGGCGCCTACAATGAGCAGTTCTTC.

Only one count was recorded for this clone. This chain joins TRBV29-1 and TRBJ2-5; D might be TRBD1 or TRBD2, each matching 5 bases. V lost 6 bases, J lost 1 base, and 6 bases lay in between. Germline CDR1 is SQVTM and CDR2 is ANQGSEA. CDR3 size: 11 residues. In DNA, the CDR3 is TGCAGCGTCGGGACCCAAGAGACCCAGTACTTC. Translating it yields CSVGTQETQYF.

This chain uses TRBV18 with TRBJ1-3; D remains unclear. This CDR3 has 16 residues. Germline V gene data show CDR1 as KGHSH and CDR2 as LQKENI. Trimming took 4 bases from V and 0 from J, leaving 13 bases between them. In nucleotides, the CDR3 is TGTGCCAGCTCACAATTGGAGGCCAACTCTGGAAACACCATATATTTT. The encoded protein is CASSQLEANSGNTIYF.

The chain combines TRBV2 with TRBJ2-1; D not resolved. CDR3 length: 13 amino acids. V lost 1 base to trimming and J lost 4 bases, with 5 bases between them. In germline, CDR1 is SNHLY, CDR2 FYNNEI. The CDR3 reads CASSEGLYNEQFF. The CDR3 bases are TGTGCCAGCAGTGAAGGTCTATACAATGAGCAGTTCTTC. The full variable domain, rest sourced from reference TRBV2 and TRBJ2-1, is EPEVTQTPSHQVTQMGQEVILRCVPISNHLYFYWYRQILGQKVEFLVSFYNNEISEKSEIFDDQFSVERPDGSNFTLKIRSTKLEDSAMYFCASSEGLYNEQFFGPGTRLTVL.

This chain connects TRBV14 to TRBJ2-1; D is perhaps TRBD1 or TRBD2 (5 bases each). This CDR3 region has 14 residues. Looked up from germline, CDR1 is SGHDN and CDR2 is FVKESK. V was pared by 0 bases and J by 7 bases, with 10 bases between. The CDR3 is CASSQEEGWNEQFF. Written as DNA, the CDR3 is TGTGCCAGCAGCCAAGAAGAGGGGTGGAATGAGCAGTTCTTC.